One T cell receptor (beta chain) is described in this entry. Original methodology: How many nucleated cells were present was estimated from reference gene primer amplification. Generated by immunoSEQ multiplex PCR, the TCRdb table keeps only in-frame clones and is missing some. V, J and clone size were drawn from that table, and D and trimming were deduced from the DNA. Of about 280,000 clones in the sample, around nine tenths were seen once. The sample comes from a study of blood T cell repertoires in COVID-19. For the study at large: Sites across the United States, Italy and Spain contributed samples from acute and convalescent COVID-19. T cells, B-cell-depleted T cells, or PBMCs provided the cDNA or gDNA that served as material.

During active infection, Seattle patients enrolled and were then monitored through disease. Trimming pared 4 bases from V and 5 bases from J, leaving 12 bases between. This CDR3 is built from 14 residues. Germline V lookup: CDR1 SGHRS, CDR2 YFSETQ. The genes are TRBV5-1 and TRBJ1-4; weak D call: TRBD1 (5 bases). The specimen sequenced was peripheral blood. This TCR derives from a woman in her twenties or thirties with COVID-19, enrolled during active disease. In DNA form, the CDR3 reads TGCGCCAGCAGCCCCGGGGAGGGGAATGAAAAACTGTTTTTT. It translates to CASSPGEGNEKLFF.